These T cell receptor beta chains were read from a single sample in a study of beta chain features in type 1 diabetes. Sequenced by immunoSEQ multiplex PCR; TCRdb stores in-frame clones only, minus some. This table holds approximately 150,000 clones, roughly 10% found once. Sample: central memory CD4+ T cells from blood. The receptor set was obtained from a woman aged 40 to 50 in good health. CDR3s include the opening cysteine and the closing phenylalanine or tryptophan. Fields, in order: clone size, J gene, V gene, CDR3 length, D gene, CDR3 protein, CDR3 DNA. D genes are given only for firm matches. Clone size is stated in some rows and not others, as once, few, many or a class when expanded.

clone size: NA
J gene: TRBJ2-5
V gene: TRBV19
CDR3 length: 16
D gene: TRBD2
CDR3 protein: CASSIIGGSPLETQYF
CDR3 DNA: TGTGCCAGTAGTATCATTGGCGGGAGCCCTCTAGAGACCCAGTACTTC

clone size: few
J gene: TRBJ2-7
V gene: TRBV18
CDR3 length: 16
D gene: NA
CDR3 protein: CASSPLEGSTSYEQYF
CDR3 DNA: TGTGCCAGCTCACCACTTGAAGGGAGCACATCCTACGAGCAGTACTTC

clone size: few
J gene: TRBJ2-3
V gene: TRBV2
CDR3 length: 10
D gene: NA
CDR3 protein: CASSSGTQYF
CDR3 DNA: TGTGCCAGCAGTTCGGGTACGCAGTATTTT

clone size: NA
J gene: TRBJ1-2
V gene: TRBV7-9
CDR3 length: 12
D gene: NA
CDR3 protein: CASSASGAGYTF
CDR3 DNA: TGTGCCAGCAGCGCCTCTGGGGCGGGCTACACCTTC

clone size: NA
J gene: TRBJ2-3
V gene: TRBV6-1
CDR3 length: 14
D gene: TRBD1
CDR3 protein: CASSIRDREDTQYF
CDR3 DNA: TGTGCCAGCAGCATCCGGGACAGAGAAGATACGCAGTATTTT

clone size: NA
J gene: TRBJ1-2
V gene: TRBV6-5
CDR3 length: 13
D gene: NA
CDR3 protein: CASSYAGSNGYTF
CDR3 DNA: TGTGCCAGCAGTTACGCAGGGTCCAATGGCTACACCTTC

clone size: few
J gene: TRBJ1-6
V gene: TRBV4-2
CDR3 length: 13
D gene: NA
CDR3 protein: CASSQDGGSPLHF
CDR3 DNA: TGTGCCAGCAGCCAAGACGGCGGTTCACCCCTCCACTTT

clone size: NA
J gene: TRBJ1-1
V gene: TRBV7-2
CDR3 length: 14
D gene: NA
CDR3 protein: CASSLGQVNTEAFF
CDR3 DNA: TGTGCCAGCAGCTTGGGGCAGGTTAACACTGAAGCTTTCTTT

clone size: few
J gene: TRBJ2-7
V gene: TRBV4-2
CDR3 length: 16
D gene: TRBD2
CDR3 protein: CASSQASGGSTYEQYF
CDR3 DNA: TGTGCCAGCAGCCAGGCTAGCGGGGGGTCAACCTACGAGCAGTACTTC

clone size: NA
J gene: TRBJ1-6
V gene: TRBV7-8
CDR3 length: 14
D gene: NA
CDR3 protein: CASSLIQENSPLHF
CDR3 DNA: TGTGCCAGCAGCTTAATTCAGGAAAATTCACCCCTCCACTTT

clone size: few
J gene: TRBJ1-1
V gene: TRBV7-2
CDR3 length: 13
D gene: TRBD1
CDR3 protein: CASSTDRATEAFF
CDR3 DNA: TGTGCCAGCAGCACGGACAGGGCGACTGAAGCTTTCTTT

clone size: few
J gene: TRBJ1-1
V gene: TRBV5-1
CDR3 length: 16
D gene: NA
CDR3 protein: CASSLEGPRRDTEAFF
CDR3 DNA: TGCGCCAGCAGCTTGGAAGGGCCAAGGCGGGACACTGAAGCTTTCTTT

clone size: NA
J gene: TRBJ1-4
V gene: TRBV18
CDR3 length: 14
D gene: NA
CDR3 protein: CASSPSVAVEKLFF
CDR3 DNA: TGTGCCAGCTCACCTTCCGTAGCGGTTGAAAAACTGTTTTTT

clone size: many
J gene: TRBJ2-3
V gene: TRBV29-1
CDR3 length: 13
D gene: NA
CDR3 protein: CSAPGGSTDTQYF
CDR3 DNA: TGCAGCGCCCCCGGAGGGAGCACAGATACGCAGTATTTT

clone size: NA
J gene: TRBJ2-3
V gene: TRBV19
CDR3 length: 15
D gene: TRBD2
CDR3 protein: CASSIQRGVPDTQYF
CDR3 DNA: TGTGCCAGTAGTATCCAGCGGGGGGTGCCAGATACGCAGTATTTT